This T cell receptor (beta chain) stems from a study of prognosis after radiotherapy for stage I lung cancer (dated by TCRdb to 2020 to 2022). Concerning the study at large: Between April 2018 and January 2019, approximately 18 stage I NSCLC patients were enrolled in Nanjing, China. All patients were considered medically inoperable, owing to comorbidities in roughly 11 and refusal of surgery in about seven. On tumor histology, roughly 12 patients had adenocarcinoma and several had squamous cell carcinoma. About 20% of the 19 patients developed distant metastases after SBRT, at a median of around seven months; the other 15 showed no significant progression. The cohort included about twelve men and about six women, with a median age of approximately 74 years and a range of about 53 to 95 years. Peripheral blood TCR beta repertoires were profiled in stage I NSCLC patients before and after stereotactic body radiotherapy, and the repertoires were related to distant failure. The study sequenced about 38 blood samples from some 20 patients, one before and one after SBRT per patient. No patient received concurrent therapy alongside SBRT. The study included roughly 14 patients with newly diagnosed primary stage I lung tumors and about 5 with oligometastatic NSCLC after surgical resection of the primary tumor. Using image-guided IMRT or VMAT, SBRT was delivered in 3 to 5 fractions at a biologically effective dose of at least 100 Gy.

The germline ends are 12 bases apart after V is trimmed by 4 bases and J by 1 base. The germline V gene (reference sequence) provides CDR1 SGHNT and CDR2 YYREEE. The CDR3 covers 15 residues, taking in both the cysteine and the phenylalanine. The retained sequence is limited to the CDR3, 45 bases, with the frame set at the first base. Note on this clonotype: The specificity of this receptor is unknown. No base qualities exist here, and no much larger clone lies one base off it.

Two rounds of multiplex PCR were used to amplify the TCR beta CDR3 region from genomic DNA. The first PCR round used primers specific to each TRBV and TRBJ gene, with sequences filed in Chinese patent CN105087789A. Universal primers were used in the second round of PCR. The Roche High Pure PCR Template Preparation Kit was used to extract genomic DNA from frozen PBMCs. An Illumina HiSeq 3000 was used to sequence the libraries paired-end with 151 bp reads. Turning to the authors' computational methods: CutAdapt was used to remove raw reads lacking the multiplex PCR primer sequences. PEAR was used to merge high-quality paired reads into contigs. MiXCR assigned TRB V, D and J gene segments to each contig by aligning to reference sequences. To remove sequencing errors, CDR3 sequences were clustered according to base quality and sequence similarity. Shannon entropy normalized by the natural log of productive TCR sequence number was used as the measure of diversity. To get clonality, Shannon entropy was divided by the natural log of the number of unique clonotypes, and that result was subtracted from one. The Youden index of ROC curves was used to select progression-free survival cut-offs for repertoire metrics, and analyses were performed in R 3.5.3. TCRdb's own reprocessing of the public reads used fastp at Q25 and MiXCR and kept productive beta chains. Rows with one shared CDR3 protein collapse into an entry with the most common genes and DNA. The V and J calls and clone size come from TCRdb's table, not from the authors' own analysis. The sample records over 15,000 distinct CDR3 sequences, around 29% of which are singletons. Around a quarter of the sample belongs to the ten largest clones.

All patients had node-negative disease on CT and PET/CT, and none had a history of other malignancies or prior chemotherapy or radiotherapy. At each of the two time points, six milliliters of peripheral venous blood were collected into EDTA tubes. PBMCs were isolated by Ficoll-Paque Plus density-gradient centrifugation. Samples were stored at -80°C immediately after collection until analysis. General study outcomes and caveats: All reported P values were unadjusted for multiple comparisons. Post-SBRT Shannon entropy and its change from baseline were lower in patients who developed distant metastases; baseline Shannon entropy was not associated with metastases. A decrease in unique TCR clone counts was observed after SBRT (median approximately 9,800 before versus approximately 6,900 after; Wilcoxon paired P=0.011). Differences in TRBV and TRBJ usage frequencies by metastasis status were reportedly observed in two V genes at baseline and in about 10 V and two J genes after SBRT. No determination of tumor specificity was made for expanded TCR clones. The study was limited by its small cohort and short follow-up, and the findings require independent validation.

The clonotype originates from a donor at least 50 years old with non-small cell lung cancer. The sequencing here drew on PBMCs, taken before or after stereotactic body radiation therapy (not recorded which). Here the chain combines TRBV5-4 and TRBJ2-4; no confident D gene assignment can be made. The nucleotide sequence reads TGTGCCAGCAGCGCCAAGGAGTGGGCCAAAAACATTCAGTACTTC. The resulting protein is CASSAKEWAKNIQYF. With the rest looked up from the reference TRBV5-4 and TRBJ2-4 genes rather than sequenced, the full variable domain is ETGVTQSPTHLIKTRGQQVTLRCSSQSGHNTVSWYQQALGQGPQFIFQYYREEENGRGNFPPRFSGLQFPNYSSELNVNALELDDSALYLCASSAKEWAKNIQYFGAGTRLSVL.